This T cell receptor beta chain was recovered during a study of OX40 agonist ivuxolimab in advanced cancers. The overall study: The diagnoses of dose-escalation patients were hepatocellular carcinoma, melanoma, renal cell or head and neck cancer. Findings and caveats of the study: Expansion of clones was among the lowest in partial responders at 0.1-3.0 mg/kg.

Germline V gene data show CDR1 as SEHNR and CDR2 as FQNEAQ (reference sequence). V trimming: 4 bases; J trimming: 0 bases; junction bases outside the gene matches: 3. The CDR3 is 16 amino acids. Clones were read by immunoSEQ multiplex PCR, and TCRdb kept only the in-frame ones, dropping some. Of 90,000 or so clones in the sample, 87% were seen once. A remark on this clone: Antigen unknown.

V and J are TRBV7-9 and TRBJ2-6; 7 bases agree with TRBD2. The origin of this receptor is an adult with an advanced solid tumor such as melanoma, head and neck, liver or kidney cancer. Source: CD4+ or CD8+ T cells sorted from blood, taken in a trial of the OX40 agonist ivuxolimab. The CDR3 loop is CASSWAGVSGANVLTF. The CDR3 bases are TGTGCCAGCAGCTGGGCGGGAGTCTCTGGGGCCAACGTCCTGACTTTC.